The clone carrying this T cell receptor (beta chain) was detected a few times. The data belong to a study of control samples from healthy donors and cancer patients. Assay used: immunoSEQ multiplex PCR; TCRdb lists only in-frame clones, some missing. The repertoire holds around 99,000 clones, about 89% seen once, with about 16% in the top ten. The V gene lost 3 bases and the J gene lost 7 bases, with 16 bases spanning the gap. CDR3 length equals 15 residues. Looked up from germline, CDR1 is MDHEN and CDR2 is SYDVKM. The rearrangement joins TRBV28 to TRBJ1-5; D may be TRBD1 (6 bases). The TCR originated in a woman aged 50 to 65 in good health. The source material was blood. The CDR3 region is CASSFTGRGGQPQHF. CDR3 nucleotide sequence: TGTGCCAGCAGTTTCACAGGGAGAGGGGGGCAGCCCCAGCATTTT.